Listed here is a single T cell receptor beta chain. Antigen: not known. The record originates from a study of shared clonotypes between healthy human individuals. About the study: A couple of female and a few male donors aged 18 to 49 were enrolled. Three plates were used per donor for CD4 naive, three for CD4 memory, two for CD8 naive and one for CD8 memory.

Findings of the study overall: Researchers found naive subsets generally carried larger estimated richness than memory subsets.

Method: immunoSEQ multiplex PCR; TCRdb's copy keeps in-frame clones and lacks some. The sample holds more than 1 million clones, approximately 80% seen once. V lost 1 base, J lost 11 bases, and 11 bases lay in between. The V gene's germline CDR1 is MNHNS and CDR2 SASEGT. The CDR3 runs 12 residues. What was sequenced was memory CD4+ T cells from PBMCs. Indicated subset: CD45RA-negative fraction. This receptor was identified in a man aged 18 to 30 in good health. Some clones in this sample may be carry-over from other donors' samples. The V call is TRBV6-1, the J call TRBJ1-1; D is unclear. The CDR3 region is CASSEGWVGAFF. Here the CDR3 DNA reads TGTGCCAGCAGTGAAGGGTGGGTAGGCGCTTTCTTT.